This entry features one T cell receptor (beta chain) sequence. V lost 4 bases and J lost 5, with 9 bases in between. The V gene's germline CDR1 is SNHLY and CDR2 FYNNEI. The CDR3 extends over 14 amino acids. Per the original methods: The authors estimated nucleated cell counts from reference gene primer amplification. TCRdb's table, derived via immunoSEQ multiplex PCR, lists solely in-frame clones and lacks some. V and J calls plus clone size are reproduced from that table; the DNA served to infer D and trimming. The table has just over 300,000 clones, 75% to 90% seen once. This record belongs to a study of blood T cell repertoires in COVID-19. Turning to the study itself: Researchers got acute and convalescent COVID-19 samples from the United States, Italy and Spain. T cells, B-cell-depleted T cells, or PBMCs provided the cDNA or gDNA that served as material.

The clonotype comes from a young man with active or convalescent COVID-19. The sequencing input was peripheral blood. V and J are TRBV2 and TRBJ1-6; D perhaps matches TRBD1 (5 bases). The CDR3 loop reads CASSAQGNNSPLHF. CDR3 DNA: TGTGCCAGCAGTGCCCAGGGAAATAATTCACCCCTCCACTTT.